Below are 5 T cell receptor beta chains sequenced from a single sample in a study of T cells in localized non-small cell lung cancer. Sequencing used immunoSEQ multiplex PCR; TCRdb keeps in-frame clones, though not all of them. The sample consists of tens of thousands of clones, roughly 90% of them appearing once. This specimen consisted of peripheral blood, obtained before any cancer treatment. The source is a man between 40 and 70 years old with stage I lung adenocarcinoma.

V usage is TRBV18 and J usage is TRBJ1-5; D possibly corresponds to TRBD1 (5 bases). V dropped 7 bases and J dropped 3 bases, with 16 bases sitting between them. The CDR3 sequence is 15 residues long. Per the germline V gene, CDR1 is KGHSH and CDR2 is LQKENI. CDR3 in amino acids: CASLPTDRHNQPQHF. CDR3 in DNA: TGTGCCAGCTTACCGACAGATCGACACAATCAGCCCCAGCATTTT.

The chain couples TRBV4-1 to TRBJ1-3; D is perhaps TRBD1 (5 bases). The CDR3 is 19 amino acids. From germline, CDR1 is MGHRA and CDR2 YSYEKL. Trimming cost V 7 bases and J 0 bases, with 25 bases left between them. The CDR3 spells CASTQQVFPGTASGNTIYF. Here the CDR3 DNA reads TGCGCCAGCACACAACAAGTTTTTCCTGGGACTGCCTCTGGAAACACCATATATTTT.

The CDR3 sequence is CASSLGALAGLLYNEQFF. The CDR3 DNA follows: TGTGCCAGCAGCCTCGGGGCGCTAGCGGGGCTTCTCTACAATGAGCAGTTCTTC. This rearrangement joins TRBV27 to TRBJ2-1, with 9 bases identical to TRBD2. Germline CDR1 MNHEY, CDR2 SMNVEV (reference sequence). With 6 bases clipped from V and 3 bases from J, the junction kept 15 bases outside the gene matches. CDR3 size: 18 residues.

The genes are TRBV7-6 and TRBJ2-7; the match to TRBD1 covers 8 bases. The germline V gene encodes CDR1 SGHVS and CDR2 FNYEAQ. This CDR3 spans 13 amino acids. V dropped 4 bases and J dropped 6; count of bases not matched to a gene: 5. The CDR3 reads CASSSGTGGEQYF. In nucleotides, the CDR3 is TGTGCCAGCAGCTCCGGGACAGGCGGCGAGCAGTACTTC.

This rearrangement joins TRBV5-3 to TRBJ1-3, with D perhaps matching TRBD1 (6 bases). Being an ORF, TRBV5-3 has a function that is uncertain. V was trimmed by 4 bases and J by 4 bases, leaving 15 bases between them. The CDR3 runs to 15 residues. CDR3 coding DNA: TGTGCCAGAAGCCCCCCCAGGGGAGGCGGAAACACCATATATTTT. It encodes CARSPPRGGGNTIYF.